This T cell receptor beta chain is drawn from a study of molecular identifiers for immune sequencing clone quantification. Ten or more counts support this clonotype. CDR1 and CDR2 from the germline V gene are SGHTA and FQGNSA. V shed 5 bases and J shed 0 bases, with 14 bases lying between them. CDR3 length: 15 amino acids. Listed TCR primers, together with previously described methods, were used for the bulk TCR libraries. Using its own MiXCR run on the PCR reads, TCRdb lists one record per CDR3 protein. The table includes more than 300,000 distinct CDR3 sequences, around a fifth detected once. The source of this sequence is a human donor in good health. Some libraries in this study had Jurkat cell RNA spiked in. Sample: naive CD8+ T cells from blood, with Jurkat cell RNA spiked in. Subset meaning: FACS-sorted CD8+CD4-CCR7+CD45RA+ naive T cells. The J gene is TRBJ2-7, the V gene TRBV7-2; D is unclear. The CDR3 here is CASSRSSIFSYEQYF. The CDR3 DNA is TGTGCCAGCAGCAGAAGTTCCATTTTCTCCTACGAGCAGTACTTC.